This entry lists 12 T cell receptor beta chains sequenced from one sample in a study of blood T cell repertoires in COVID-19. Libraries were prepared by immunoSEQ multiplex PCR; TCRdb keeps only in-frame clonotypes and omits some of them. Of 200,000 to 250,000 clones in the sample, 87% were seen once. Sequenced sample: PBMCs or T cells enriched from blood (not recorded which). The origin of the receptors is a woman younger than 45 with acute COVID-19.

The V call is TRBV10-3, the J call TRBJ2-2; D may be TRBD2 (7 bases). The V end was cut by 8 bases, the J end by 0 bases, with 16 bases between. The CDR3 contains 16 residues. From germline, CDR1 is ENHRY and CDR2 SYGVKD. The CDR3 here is CAIAGGGGSNTGELFF. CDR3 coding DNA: TGTGCCATCGCCGGAGGGGGGGGATCGAACACCGGGGAGCTGTTTTTT.

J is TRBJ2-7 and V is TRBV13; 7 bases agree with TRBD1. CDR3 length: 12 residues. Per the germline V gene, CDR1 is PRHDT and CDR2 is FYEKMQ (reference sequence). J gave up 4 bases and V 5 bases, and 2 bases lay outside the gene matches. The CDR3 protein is CASSHRGYEQYF. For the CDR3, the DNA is TGTGCCAGCAGCCACAGGGGTTACGAGCAGTACTTC.

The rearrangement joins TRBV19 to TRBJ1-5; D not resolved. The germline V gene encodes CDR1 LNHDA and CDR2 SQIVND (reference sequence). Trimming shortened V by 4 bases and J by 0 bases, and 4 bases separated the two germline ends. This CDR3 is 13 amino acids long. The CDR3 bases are TGTGCCAGTAGTACGGTTAGCAATCAGCCCCAGCATTTT. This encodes CASSTVSNQPQHF.

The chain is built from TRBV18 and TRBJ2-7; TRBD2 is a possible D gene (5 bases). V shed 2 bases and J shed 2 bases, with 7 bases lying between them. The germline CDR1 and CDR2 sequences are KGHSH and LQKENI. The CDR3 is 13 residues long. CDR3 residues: CASSPGLTYEQYF. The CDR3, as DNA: TGTGCCAGCTCACCAGGACTTACCTACGAGCAGTACTTC.

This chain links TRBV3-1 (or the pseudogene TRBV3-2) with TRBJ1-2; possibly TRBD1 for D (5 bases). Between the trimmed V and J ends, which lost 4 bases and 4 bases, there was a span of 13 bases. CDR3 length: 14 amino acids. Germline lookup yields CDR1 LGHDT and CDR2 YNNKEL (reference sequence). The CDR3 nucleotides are TGTGCCAGCAGCCCAGGGCAGTCAGGCTATGGCTACACCTTC. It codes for CASSPGQSGYGYTF.

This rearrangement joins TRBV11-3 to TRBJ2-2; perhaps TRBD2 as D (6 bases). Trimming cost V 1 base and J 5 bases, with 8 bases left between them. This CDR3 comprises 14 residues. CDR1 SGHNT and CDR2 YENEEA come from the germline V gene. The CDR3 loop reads CASSLGGGTGELFF. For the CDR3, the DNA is TGTGCCAGCAGCTTAGGTGGGGGGACCGGGGAGCTGTTTTTT.

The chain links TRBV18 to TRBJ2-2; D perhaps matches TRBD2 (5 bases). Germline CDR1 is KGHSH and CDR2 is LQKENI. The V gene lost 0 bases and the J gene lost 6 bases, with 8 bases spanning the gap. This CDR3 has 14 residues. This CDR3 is CASSPPGVAGELFF. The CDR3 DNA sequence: TGTGCCAGCTCACCACCGGGAGTAGCCGGGGAGCTGTTTTTT.

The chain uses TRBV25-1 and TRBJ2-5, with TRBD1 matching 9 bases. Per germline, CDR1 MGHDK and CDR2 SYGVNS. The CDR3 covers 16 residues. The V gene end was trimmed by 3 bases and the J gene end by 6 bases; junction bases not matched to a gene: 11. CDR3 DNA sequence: TGTGCCAGCAGTGATTTTACAGGGGGCGCGTCGAAGACCCAGTACTTC. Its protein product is CASSDFTGGASKTQYF.

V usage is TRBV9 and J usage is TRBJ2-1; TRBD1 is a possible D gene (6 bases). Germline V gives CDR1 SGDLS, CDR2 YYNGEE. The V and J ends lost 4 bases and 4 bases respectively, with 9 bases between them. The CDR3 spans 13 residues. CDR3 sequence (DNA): TGTGCCAGCAGCCCGGGACAATACAATGAGCAGTTCTTC. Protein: CASSPGQYNEQFF.

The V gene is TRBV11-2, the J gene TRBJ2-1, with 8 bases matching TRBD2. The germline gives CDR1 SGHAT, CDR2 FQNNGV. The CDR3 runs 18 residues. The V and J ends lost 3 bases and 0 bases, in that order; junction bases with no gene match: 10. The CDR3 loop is CASSFPKSGSSSYNEQFF. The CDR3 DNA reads TGTGCCAGCAGCTTCCCAAAAAGCGGGAGCAGCTCCTACAATGAGCAGTTCTTC.

The CDR3 sequence: CASSHLGQPEDYGYTF. In DNA form, the CDR3 reads TGTGCCAGTAGTCACCTGGGACAGCCTGAAGACTATGGCTACACCTTC. The chain combines TRBV19 with TRBJ1-2; 7 nucleotides agree with TRBD1. CDR3 length: 16 residues. V lost 5 bases to trimming and J lost 3 bases; unmatched junction nucleotides: 12. Germline values: CDR1 LNHDA, CDR2 SQIVND (reference sequence).

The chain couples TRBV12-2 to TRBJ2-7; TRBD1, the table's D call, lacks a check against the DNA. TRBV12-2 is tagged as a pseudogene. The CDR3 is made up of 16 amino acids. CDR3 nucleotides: TGTGCAAGTCGCTTAGGGGGGACAGGGGGCAGGTACGAGCAGTACTTC. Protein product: CASRLGGTGGRYEQYF.